This T cell receptor (beta chain) came from a study of spatial heterogeneity in lung cancer. Time point defined: sample taken at primary tumor resection. The authors sequenced whole RNA from tumor, nontumor lung or frozen PBMC without sorting. This clonotype has at least ten counts. Its target is unknown. TCRdb independently ran MiXCR on the 5' RACE reads; one entry per CDR3 protein. The sample shows about 21,000 distinct CDR3 sequences, approximately 4.4% of them seen only once. General study findings and limits: Blood showed ubiquitous tumor TCRs more often at resection than at routine follow-up.

V lost 5 bases and J lost 4, with 15 bases in between. The CDR3 sequence is 15 residues long. Germline loops: CDR1 SGHNT, CDR2 YENEEA. Material: PBMCs, obtained at surgery. The V and J genes are TRBV11-3 and TRBJ2-1; D is undetermined. The source is a male donor with early-stage non-small cell lung cancer. This CDR3 is CASSPYETPYNEQFF. The CDR3 DNA reads as TGTGCCAGCAGCCCCTATGAGACCCCGTACAATGAGCAGTTCTTC.